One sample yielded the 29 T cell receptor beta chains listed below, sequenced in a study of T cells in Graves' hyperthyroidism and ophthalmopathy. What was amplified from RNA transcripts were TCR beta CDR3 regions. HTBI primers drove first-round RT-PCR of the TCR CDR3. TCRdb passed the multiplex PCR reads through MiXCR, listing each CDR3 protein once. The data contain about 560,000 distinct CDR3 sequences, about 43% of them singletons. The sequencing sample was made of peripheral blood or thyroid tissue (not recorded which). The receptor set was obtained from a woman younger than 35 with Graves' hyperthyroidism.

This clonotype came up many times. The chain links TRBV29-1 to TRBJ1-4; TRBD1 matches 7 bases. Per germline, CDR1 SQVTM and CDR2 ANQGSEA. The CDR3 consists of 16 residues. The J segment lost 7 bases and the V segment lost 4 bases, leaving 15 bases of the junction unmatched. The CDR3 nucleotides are TGCAGCGTTGGAGGGGCGACAGGGCGTCGGAGTGAAAAACTGTTTTTT. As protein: CSVGGATGRRSEKLFF. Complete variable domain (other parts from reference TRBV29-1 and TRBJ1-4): SAVISQKPSRDICQRGTSLTIQCQVDSQVTMMFWYRQQPGQSLTLIATANQGSEATYESGFVIDKFPISRPNLTFSTLTVSNMSPEDSSIYLCSVGGATGRRSEKLFFGSGTQLSVL.

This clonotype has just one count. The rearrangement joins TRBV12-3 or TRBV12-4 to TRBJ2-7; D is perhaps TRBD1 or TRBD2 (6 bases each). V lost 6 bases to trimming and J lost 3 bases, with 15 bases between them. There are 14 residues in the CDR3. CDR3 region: CASSPERGDYEQYF. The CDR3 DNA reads TGTGCCAGCAGCCCCGAAAGGGGGGACTACGAGCAGTACTTC.

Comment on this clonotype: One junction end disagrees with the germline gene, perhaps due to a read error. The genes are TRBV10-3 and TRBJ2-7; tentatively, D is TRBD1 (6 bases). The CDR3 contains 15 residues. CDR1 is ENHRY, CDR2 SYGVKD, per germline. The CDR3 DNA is TGTGCCAGCAGTGAGGGGGAGATGGGCTCCTACGAGCAGTACTTC. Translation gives CASSEGEMGSYEQYF.

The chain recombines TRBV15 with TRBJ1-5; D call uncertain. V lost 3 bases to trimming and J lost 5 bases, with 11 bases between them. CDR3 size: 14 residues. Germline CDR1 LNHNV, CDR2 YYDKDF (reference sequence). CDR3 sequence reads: CATSSGEPDQPQHF. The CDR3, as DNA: TGTGCCACCAGCAGTGGGGAGCCCGATCAGCCCCAGCATTTT.

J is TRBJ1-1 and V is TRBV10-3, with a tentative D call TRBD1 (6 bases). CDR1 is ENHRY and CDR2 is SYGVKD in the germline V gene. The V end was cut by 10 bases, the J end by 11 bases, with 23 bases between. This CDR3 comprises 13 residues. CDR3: CATFPLHRAEAFF. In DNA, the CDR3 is TGTGCCACCTTCCCCCTCCACAGGGCGGAGGCTTTCTTT.

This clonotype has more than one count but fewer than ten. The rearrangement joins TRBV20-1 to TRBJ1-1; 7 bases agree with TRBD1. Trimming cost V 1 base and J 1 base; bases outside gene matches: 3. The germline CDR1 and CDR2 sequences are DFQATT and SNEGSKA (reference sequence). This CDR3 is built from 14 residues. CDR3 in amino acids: CSARGDSGNTEAFF. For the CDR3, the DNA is TGCAGTGCTAGAGGGGACAGTGGGAACACTGAAGCTTTCTTT.

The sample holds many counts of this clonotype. CDR3: CATGQYGGGYTF. The CDR3 DNA follows: TGTGCCACCGGCCAGTACGGCGGAGGCTACACCTTC. The chain carries TRBV24-1 and TRBJ1-2; no clear D. V was pared by 9 bases and J by 8 bases, with 15 bases between. The germline V gene encodes CDR1 KGHDR and CDR2 SFDVKD. The CDR3 consists of 12 residues.

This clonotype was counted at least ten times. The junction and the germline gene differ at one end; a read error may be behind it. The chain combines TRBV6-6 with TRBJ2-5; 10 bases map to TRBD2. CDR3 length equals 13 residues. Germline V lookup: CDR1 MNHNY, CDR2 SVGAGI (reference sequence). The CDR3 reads CASSSRLAGHEFF. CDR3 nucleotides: TGTGCCAGCAGCTCCAGACTAGCGGGCCACGAATTCTTC.

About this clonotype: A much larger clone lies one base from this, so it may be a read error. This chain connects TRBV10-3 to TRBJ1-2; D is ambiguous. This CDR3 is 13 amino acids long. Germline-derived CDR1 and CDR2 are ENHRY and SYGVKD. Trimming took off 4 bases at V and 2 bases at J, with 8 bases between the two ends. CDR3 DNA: TGTGCCATCAGTGTCGACCCAAACTATGGCTACACCTTC. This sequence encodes CAISVDPNYGYTF.

Here the CDR3 reads CASSVQDGAYEQYF. Written as DNA, the CDR3 is TGTGCCAGCAGCGTACAGGACGGGGCCTACGAGCAGTACTTC. This rearrangement joins TRBV9 to TRBJ2-7; weak D call: TRBD2 (5 bases). The CDR3 totals 14 residues. The germline gives CDR1 SGDLS, CDR2 YYNGEE. The V gene lost 1 base and the J gene lost 2 bases, with 10 bases spanning the gap.

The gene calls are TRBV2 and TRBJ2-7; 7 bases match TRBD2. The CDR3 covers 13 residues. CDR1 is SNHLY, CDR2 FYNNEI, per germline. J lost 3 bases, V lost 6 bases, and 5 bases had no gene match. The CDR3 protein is CASRTSSYYEQYF. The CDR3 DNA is TGTGCCAGCAGGACTAGCAGCTACTACGAGCAGTACTTC.

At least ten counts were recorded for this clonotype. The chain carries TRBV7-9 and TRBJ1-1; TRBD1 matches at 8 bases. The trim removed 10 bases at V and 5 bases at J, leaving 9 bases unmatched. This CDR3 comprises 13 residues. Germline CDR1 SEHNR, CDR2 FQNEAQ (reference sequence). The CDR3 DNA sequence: TGTGCCACCAAGGACAGGGAGGGTACTGAAGCTTTCTTT. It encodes CATKDREGTEAFF.

The CDR3 is CASRADRGRSGYTF. Here the CDR3 DNA reads TGTGCCAGCAGGGCGGACAGGGGAAGGAGCGGCTACACCTTC. This chain joins TRBV2 and TRBJ1-2, with TRBD1 matching over 9 bases. CDR1 is SNHLY and CDR2 is FYNNEI in the germline V gene. With V trimmed by 6 bases and J by 8 bases, 10 bases remained unmatched. The CDR3 runs to 14 residues. The complete variable domain, with remaining parts taken from reference TRBV2 and TRBJ1-2, reads EPEVTQTPSHQVTQMGQEVILRCVPISNHLYFYWYRQILGQKVEFLVSFYNNEISEKSEIFDDQFSVERPDGSNFTLKIRSTKLEDSAMYFCASRADRGRSGYTFGSGTRLTVV.

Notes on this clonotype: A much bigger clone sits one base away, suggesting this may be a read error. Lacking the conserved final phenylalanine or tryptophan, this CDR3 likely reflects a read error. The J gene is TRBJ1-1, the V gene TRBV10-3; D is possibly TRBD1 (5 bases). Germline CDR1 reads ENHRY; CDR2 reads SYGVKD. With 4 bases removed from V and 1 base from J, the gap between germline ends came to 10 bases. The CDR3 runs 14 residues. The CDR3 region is CAISGVTGNTEAFS. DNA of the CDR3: TGTGCCATCAGTGGGGTAACAGGGAACACTGAAGCTTTCTCT.

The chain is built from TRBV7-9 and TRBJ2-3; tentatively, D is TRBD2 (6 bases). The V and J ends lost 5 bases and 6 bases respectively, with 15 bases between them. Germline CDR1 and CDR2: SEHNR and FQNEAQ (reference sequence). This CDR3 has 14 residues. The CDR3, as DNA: TGTGCCAGCAGCCCGGGAGTACGACCGGATACGCAGTATTTT. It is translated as CASSPGVRPDTQYF.

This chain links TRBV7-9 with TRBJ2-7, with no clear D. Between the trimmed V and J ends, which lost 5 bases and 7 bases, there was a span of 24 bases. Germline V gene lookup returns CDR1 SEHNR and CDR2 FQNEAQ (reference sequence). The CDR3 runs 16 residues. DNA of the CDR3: TGTGCCAGCAGCCCGTATCTTTTTAGGGATCCTAGGGAGCAGTACTTC. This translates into CASSPYLFRDPREQYF.

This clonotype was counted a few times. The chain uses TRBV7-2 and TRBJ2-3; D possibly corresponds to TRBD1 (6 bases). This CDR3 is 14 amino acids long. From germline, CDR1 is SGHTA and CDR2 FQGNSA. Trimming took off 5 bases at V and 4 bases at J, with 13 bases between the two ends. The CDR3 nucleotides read TGTGCCAGCAGCACACAGGGAATCGCAGATACGCAGTATTTT. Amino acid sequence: CASSTQGIADTQYF.

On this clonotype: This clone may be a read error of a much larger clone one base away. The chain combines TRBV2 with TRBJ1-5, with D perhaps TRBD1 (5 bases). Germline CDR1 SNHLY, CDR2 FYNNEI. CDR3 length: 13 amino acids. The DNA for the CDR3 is TGTGCCTGCAGGCGGGGGAGCAATCAGCCCCAGCATTTT. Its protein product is CACRRGSNQPQHF.

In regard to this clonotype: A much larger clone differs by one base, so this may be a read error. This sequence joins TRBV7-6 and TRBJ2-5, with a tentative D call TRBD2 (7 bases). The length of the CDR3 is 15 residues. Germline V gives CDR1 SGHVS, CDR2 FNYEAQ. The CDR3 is CANSSQGGVQETQYF. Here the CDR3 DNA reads TGTGCCAACAGCTCACAGGGAGGGGTCCAAGAGACCCAGTACTTC.

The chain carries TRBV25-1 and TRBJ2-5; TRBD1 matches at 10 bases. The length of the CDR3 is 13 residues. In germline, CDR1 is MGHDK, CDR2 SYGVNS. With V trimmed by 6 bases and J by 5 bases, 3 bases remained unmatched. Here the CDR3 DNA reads TGTGCCAGCAGGACAGGGGGCAGGGAGACCCAGTACTTC. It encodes CASRTGGRETQYF.

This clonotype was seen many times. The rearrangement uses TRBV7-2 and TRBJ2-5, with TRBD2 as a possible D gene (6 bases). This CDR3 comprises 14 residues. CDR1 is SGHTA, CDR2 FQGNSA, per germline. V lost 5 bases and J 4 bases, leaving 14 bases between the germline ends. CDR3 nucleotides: TGTGCCAGCAGCGCGCCGGGACTCCCAGAGACCCAGTACTTC. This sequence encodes CASSAPGLPETQYF.

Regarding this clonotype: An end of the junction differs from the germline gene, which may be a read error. This CDR3 reads CASSEPVGLAENYEQYF. CDR3 coding DNA: TGCGCCAGCAGCGAACCTGTCGGACTAGCGGAGAACTACGAGCAGTACTTC. The V and J genes are TRBV2 and TRBJ2-7; TRBD2 matches at 10 bases. Germline CDR1 SNHLY, CDR2 FYNNEI. The CDR3 totals 17 residues. Combining the CDR3 with reference TRBV2 and TRBJ2-7 gives the whole variable domain EPEVTQTPSHQVTQMGQEVILRCVPISNHLYFYWYRQILGQKVEFLVSFYNNEISEKSEIFDDQFSVERPDGSNFTLKIRSTKLEDSAMYFCASSEPVGLAENYEQYFGPGTRLTVT.

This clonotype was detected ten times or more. The CDR3 DNA reads TGTGCCAGCAGCTTCCCGACAGGGGGTAGTGGAAAACTGTTTTTT. Translation: CASSFPTGGSGKLFF. The chain couples TRBV7-9 to TRBJ1-4, with TRBD1 matching over 9 bases. CDR1 and CDR2 (germline): SEHNR, FQNEAQ (reference sequence). This CDR3 is built from 15 residues. Trimming at V came to 3 bases and at J to 10 bases, leaving 9 bases not matched to a gene.

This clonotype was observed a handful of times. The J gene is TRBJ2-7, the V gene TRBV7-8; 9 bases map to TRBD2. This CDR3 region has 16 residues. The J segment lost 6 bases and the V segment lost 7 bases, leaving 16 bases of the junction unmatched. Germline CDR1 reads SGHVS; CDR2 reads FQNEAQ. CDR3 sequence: CASNRMGLAGTSEQYF. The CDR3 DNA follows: TGTGCCAGCAACCGCATGGGGCTAGCGGGAACGTCCGAGCAGTACTTC. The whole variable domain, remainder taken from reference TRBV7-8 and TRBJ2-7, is GAGVSQSPRYKVAKRGQDVALRCDPISGHVSLFWYQQALGQGPEFLTYFQNEAQLDKSGLPSDRFFAERPEGSVSTLKIQRTQQEDSAVYLCASNRMGLAGTSEQYFGPGTRLTVT.

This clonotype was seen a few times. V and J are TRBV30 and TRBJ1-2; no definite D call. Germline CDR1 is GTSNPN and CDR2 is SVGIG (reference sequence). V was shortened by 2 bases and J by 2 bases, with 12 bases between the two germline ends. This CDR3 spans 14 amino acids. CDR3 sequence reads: CAWSLPPANYGYTF. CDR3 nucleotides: TGTGCCTGGAGTTTACCTCCGGCCAACTATGGCTACACCTTC.

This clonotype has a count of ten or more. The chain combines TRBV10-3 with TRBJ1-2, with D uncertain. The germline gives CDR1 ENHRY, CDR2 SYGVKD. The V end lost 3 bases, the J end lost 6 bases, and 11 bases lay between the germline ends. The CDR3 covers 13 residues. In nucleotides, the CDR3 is TGTGCCATCAGTGACAGCGTAAGCCATGGCTACACCTTC. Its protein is CAISDSVSHGYTF.

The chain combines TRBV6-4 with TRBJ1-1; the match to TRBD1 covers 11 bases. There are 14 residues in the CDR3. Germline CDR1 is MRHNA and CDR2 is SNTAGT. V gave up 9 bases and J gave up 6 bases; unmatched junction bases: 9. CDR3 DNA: TGTGCCAGAGGACAGGGGGCTTGGTACGCTGAAGCTTTCTTT. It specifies CARGQGAWYAEAFF.

CDR3 amino acids: CASSLGQVVQPQHF. The DNA for the CDR3 is TGTGCCAGCAGTTTGGGACAGGTTGTTCAGCCCCAGCATTTT. The J gene is TRBJ1-5, the V gene TRBV12-3 or TRBV12-4; 8 bases are shared with TRBD1. Trimming cost V 3 bases and J 6 bases; bases outside gene matches: 4. The CDR3 is made up of 14 amino acids.

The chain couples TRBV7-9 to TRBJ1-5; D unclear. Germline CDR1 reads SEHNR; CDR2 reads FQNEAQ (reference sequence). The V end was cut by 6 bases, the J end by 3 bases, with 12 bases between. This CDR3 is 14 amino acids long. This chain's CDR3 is CASSFAADNQPQHF. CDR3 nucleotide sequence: TGTGCCAGCAGTTTTGCGGCCGACAATCAGCCCCAGCATTTT.